This section outlines one T cell receptor beta chain sequence together with its context. The antigen remains unidentified. These data are taken from a study of post-analysis software for immune sequencing data. Carried by the TCR beta cDNA libraries were unique molecular identifiers. T cells numbering 1 to 10 million gave rise to some 500,000 cDNA molecules. TCRdb re-called the PCR reads with MiXCR, one entry per CDR3 protein. The sample includes roughly 540,000 distinct CDR3 sequences, roughly 34% of them seen just once. The study's findings and limits: Significantly lower normalized Chao1 diversity was found in patients with multiple sclerosis relative to controls.

Material for sequencing was blood. This clonotype originated in a girl younger than 18 with multiple sclerosis.

CDR3 DNA: TGTGCCAGCAGCCTGGGGAGGAATGATCAGCCCCAGCATTTT. Protein product: CASSLGRNDQPQHF. The J gene is TRBJ1-5, the V gene TRBV28; D is uncertain. Looked up from germline, CDR1 is MDHEN and CDR2 is SYDVKM. The CDR3 sequence is 14 residues long. V dropped 6 bases and J dropped 5 bases, with 14 bases sitting between them.